This T cell receptor beta chain stems from a study of CD8+ T cells in alopecia areata. Study-level information: Skin-grafted approximately 6-10-week-old female C3H/HeJ mice received tissue from 6-12-month-old C3H/HeJ donors with spontaneous alopecia.

The germline gives CDR1 NNHDY, CDR2 SYVADS. The V gene end was trimmed by 5 bases and the J gene end by 4 bases; junction bases not matched to a gene: 3. The CDR3 totals 14 residues. The sample holds a few counts of this clone. Antigen unknown. Each gene name is a mouse one. The CDR3 is cut off 4 residues early in the read; its end comes from the germline J gene. Study-wide results and limits: Higher clonality than in normal scalp was seen in lesional scalp, especially alopecia totalis/universalis. Mice gave a clearer picture of TCR sharing than patients did, possibly for HLA-related reasons. Besides other cells, scalp samples also yield sequences of resident alphabeta T cells from normal skin.

Pooled cutaneous lymph node cells were sorted using CD4, CD8alpha, NKG2D, NKG2ACE and other markers. The authors extracted RNA and reverse transcribed it into cDNA as the sequencing template. Profiled with immunoSEQ multiplex PCR; TCRdb holds only in-frame clones, not every one. The sample contains 200,000 to 300,000 clones, none of them singletons. This clonotype was sampled from a C3H/HeJ mouse with alopecia areata. The MHC haplotype of the strain is H2-k. The rearrangement uses TRBV13-3 and TRBJ2-1; TRBD2 agrees at 10 bases. The sample comprised CD4+ T cells sorted from a lymph node. Incomplete CDR3 DNA: TGTGCCAGCAGGGACTGGGGGAGGTATGCT. It yields the protein CASRDWGRYA. Given in full, the CDR3 is CASRDWGRYAEQFF.